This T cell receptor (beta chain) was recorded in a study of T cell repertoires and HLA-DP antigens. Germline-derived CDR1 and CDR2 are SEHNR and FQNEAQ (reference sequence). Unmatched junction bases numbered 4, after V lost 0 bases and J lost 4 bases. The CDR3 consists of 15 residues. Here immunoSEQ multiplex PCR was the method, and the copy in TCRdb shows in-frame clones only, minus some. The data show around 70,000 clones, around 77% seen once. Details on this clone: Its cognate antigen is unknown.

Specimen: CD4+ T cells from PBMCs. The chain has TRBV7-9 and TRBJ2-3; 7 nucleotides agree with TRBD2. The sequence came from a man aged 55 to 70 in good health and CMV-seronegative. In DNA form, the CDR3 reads TGTGCCAGCAGCTTAGCGGGGGGGAGCGCAGATACGCAGTATTTT. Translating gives CASSLAGGSADTQYF.